This T cell receptor beta chain was recovered during a study of T cells in Graves' hyperthyroidism and ophthalmopathy (dated by TCRdb to the late 2010s). About the study as a whole: Peripheral blood was collected at initial diagnosis, before any treatment. According to the paper, TCR Vbeta CDR3 sequencing was carried out on over 130 peripheral blood samples, which came from approximately 43 ophthalmopathy, 75 or so hyperthyroidism and about 17 progressor patients. Prospective prediction of ophthalmopathy was tested in an independent validation cohort consisting of some 18 hyperthyroidism patients and 17 patients who later progressed to ophthalmopathy. To identify TCR V-J signatures that set the groups apart, the researchers used a discovery cohort of 100 patients, made up of 40 to 45 with Graves' ophthalmopathy and 57 with stable Graves' hyperthyroidism. Following sampling, methimazole starting at 30 mg daily was given to hyperthyroidism patients, and high-dose intravenous methylprednisolone was given to ophthalmopathy patients. In six Graves' hyperthyroidism patients, the study also compared T-cell repertoires from thyroid tissue with T-cell repertoires from blood. The approximately 97 discovery patients were randomly divided into training and test sets at a 7:3 ratio.

Overall results and qualifications from the work: In validation, progression to ophthalmopathy was predicted by the model with 55% to 71% sensitivity and roughly 76% specificity, a median of roughly 6 months before onset. Most expanded thyroid clonotypes (frequency above 0.001) were also detected in blood, suggesting blood repertoires may reflect thyroid immune responses. Sample size was not statistically predetermined, and investigators were not blinded to group allocation. A 13 V-J signature model separated ophthalmopathy from stable hyperthyroidism, with 87.88% sensitivity and just under 84% specificity in cross-validation and 80%/75% in testing.

TCR beta CDR3 regions were amplified from RNA transcripts. The TCR CDR3 was subjected to a first round of RT-PCR using the HTBI primer set and the Qiagen OneStep RT-PCR kit. Libraries were constructed in a second round of multiplex PCR, after which size selection and purification were performed. Sequencing of the libraries was done on an Illumina HiSeq2000 using paired-end 100 bp reads. The original pipeline was this. SOAPnuke was used to process the raw data, throwing out any read that contained adapters or uncalled bases, had a mean Phred below 15, or lacked an exact constant-primer or identifier match. High-quality paired reads were merged using COPE v1.2.5, and each unique nucleotide sequence was defined as a clonotype. MiTCR v1.1 was used to align clonotypes to the IMGT TRBV, TRBD and TRBJ reference segments. The analysis was restricted to V-J combinations with a frequency above 0.0001, which together covered 99.2% of the repertoires. A TCS score was defined as the ratio between F50 (clonal expansion) and ExV (chaos), using BLOSUM62-based TCRdist between CDR3 peptides within each V-J. Welch's t-statistics and random forest reduced around 520 V-J features to about 12, which were used in a naive Bayes classifier (R e1071). The raw public data were reprocessed by TCRdb itself: fastp quality trimming at Q25, MiXCR clonotype calling, in-frame beta chains only. Identical CDR3 proteins give one entry, which carries the most common genes and DNA. These V and J calls originate from TCRdb's pipeline instead of the authors' own analysis. The sample yields 530,000 or so distinct CDR3 sequences; roughly a quarter were counted once. In total, the top ten clones hold 11% of the sample.

V gives up 3 bases and J gives up 1 base, and the segment between their germline ends measures 12 bases. CDR1 and CDR2 (SNHLY, FYNNEI) derive from the germline V gene. Taken from cysteine to phenylalanine, the CDR3 has 15 residues. Only the CDR3 part of the read is kept: 45 bases, read in frame from the first base. Moderately to severely active disease, a Clinical Activity Score of at least 3, a NOSPECS grade of at least 4, and a duration under 3 months were present in ophthalmopathy patients. Patients with uncontrolled infections, other autoimmune diseases, pregnancy or lactation were excluded. Diagnoses relied on clinical symptoms, serum thyroxine and TRAb, thyroid ultrasound and orbital computed tomography. PBMCs were isolated from more than 9 ml of fresh peripheral blood by Ficoll-Paque density gradient centrifugation. Trizol reagent was used to extract total RNA, and RNA quality was then checked on an Agilent 2100 Bioanalyzer.

This clonotype was detected many times. The specificity of this receptor is unknown. Within one base of it there is no much larger clone, and no base qualities were kept. This clonotype was sampled from a young woman with Graves' ophthalmopathy. The chain was built from TRBV2 and TRBJ1-1; confidence is insufficient to name the D gene. The sequencing input was blood. For the CDR3, the sequence is CASSDVRQANTEAFF. In nucleotide form, the sequence is TGTGCCAGCAGTGATGTTCGGCAGGCGAACACTGAAGCTTTCTTT.